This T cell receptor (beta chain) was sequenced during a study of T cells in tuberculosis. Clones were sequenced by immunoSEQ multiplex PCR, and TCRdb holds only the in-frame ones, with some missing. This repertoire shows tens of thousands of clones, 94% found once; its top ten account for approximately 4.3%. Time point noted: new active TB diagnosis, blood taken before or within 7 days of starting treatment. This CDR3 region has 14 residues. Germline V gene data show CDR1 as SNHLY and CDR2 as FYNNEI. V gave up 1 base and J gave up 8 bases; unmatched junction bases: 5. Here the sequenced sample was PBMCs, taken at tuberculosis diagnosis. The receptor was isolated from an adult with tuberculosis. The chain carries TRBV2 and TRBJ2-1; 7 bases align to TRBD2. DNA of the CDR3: TGTGCCAGCAGTGAAGTGGGACTACTGGATGAGCAGTTCTTC. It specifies CASSEVGLLDEQFF.